Listed below are T cell receptor beta chains from one sample, sequenced in a study of identical twins' blood T cells. TCRdb itself ran the 5' RACE reads through MiXCR, one entry per CDR3 protein. The profile shows a few hundred thousand distinct CDR3 sequences, roughly 30% of them singletons. The source material was PBMCs. These receptors were obtained from a woman between 18 and 55 years old in good health. Each CDR3 is given with its conserved first and last residue. D genes are given only for firm matches. Clone size is given for some rows only: seen once, a few or many times, or a class if the clone is expanded.

>TRBD2|TRBJ2-7|few|TRBV4-2
TGTGCCAGCAGCCAAGGTGGTTCAGGACTAGCGGGGTACGAGCAGTACTTC
CASSQGGSGLAGYEQYF
>NA|TRBJ1-2|NA|TRBV29-1
TGCAGCGTTGAGGGGGGAGAGGTTTATGGCTACACCTTC
CSVEGGEVYGYTF
>NA|TRBJ1-3|NA|TRBV7-6
TGTGCCAGCAGCCCGGGACACCGCTCTGGAAACACCATGTATTTT
CASSPGHRSGNTMYF
>NA|TRBJ1-2|NA|TRBV29-1
TGCTCCCCGGGGGGCTACACCTTC
CSPGGYTF
>NA|TRBJ1-3|NA|TRBV11-2
TGTGCCAGCAGCTCAGGGATCGGAAACACCATATATTTT
CASSSGIGNTIYF
>TRBD1|TRBJ1-2|NA|TRBV13
TGTGCCAGCACCCAGGGGGTGAATCTTTATGGCTACACCTTC
CASTQGVNLYGYTF
>NA|TRBJ1-1|NA|TRBV15
TGTGCCACCGGGGAGGAGAACACTGAAGCTTTCTTT
CATGEENTEAFF
>NA|TRBJ2-7|NA|TRBV19
TGTGCCAGTAGTATAGATCGGGGCGGCGAGCAGTACTTC
CASSIDRGGEQYF
>NA|TRBJ2-1|few|TRBV29-1
TGCAGCGTTGCGCTCAATGAGCAGTTCTTC
CSVALNEQFF
>NA|TRBJ2-2|NA|TRBV10-3
TGTGCCACCACTTTACATGAGTCGAACACCGGGGAGCTGTTTTTT
CATTLHESNTGELFF